This T cell receptor beta chain was sequenced in a study of OX40 agonist ivuxolimab in advanced cancers. Study summary: An agonistic human IgG2 monoclonal antibody against OX40 (CD134) was given. Earlier treatment with anti-PD-1, anti-PD-L1 or anti-CTLA-4 was permitted, and 35% to 40% had received some.

General study points: By week 6 at 0.1 to 3.0 mg/kg, blood CD4+ and CD8+ T cells had expanded clonally. Mean expanded clone counts were higher in CD8+ than CD4+ T cells.

The V end was cut by 7 bases, the J end by 8 bases, with 20 bases between. CDR1 and CDR2 from the germline V gene are MDHEN and SYDVKM. The CDR3 runs to 14 residues. Concerning this clone: Its antigen is unidentified.

Data came from immunoSEQ multiplex PCR; TCRdb stores just in-frame clones and leaves some out. The sample holds 40,000 to 60,000 clones; 75% to 90% are singletons and the top ten take 11%. Sequencing used CD4+ or CD8+ T cells sorted from blood, obtained in a trial of the OX40 agonist ivuxolimab. The sequence was collected from an adult with an advanced solid tumor such as melanoma, head and neck, liver or kidney cancer. V usage is TRBV28 and J usage is TRBJ1-2, with D perhaps matching TRBD1 (5 bases). CDR3 amino acids: CASNIGGRPGGYTF. For the CDR3, the DNA is TGTGCCAGCAATATTGGGGGGAGGCCTGGGGGCTACACCTTC.